Shown below are 17 T cell receptor beta chains from a single sample sequenced in a study of T cell changes during pregnancy in multiple sclerosis. This table comes from immunoSEQ multiplex PCR, and its TCRdb copy is limited to in-frame clones, with some not included. This repertoire shows roughly 30,000 clones, 80% to 90% found once; its top ten account for 0.6% to 0.8%. The source material was CD4+ T cells from peripheral blood mononuclear cells, sampled in the first trimester of pregnancy. Receptors originate from a female donor in good health, enrolled as a control in a pregnancy study.

J is TRBJ1-5 and V is TRBV4-2; D remains unclear. Trimming took off 0 bases at V and 3 bases at J, with 21 bases between the two ends. This CDR3 has 19 residues. Germline V gene data show CDR1 as LGHNA and CDR2 as YNFKEQ. CDR3: CASSQDMRQRGGFNQPQHF. Written as DNA, the CDR3 is TGTGCCAGCAGCCAAGATATGCGGCAAAGAGGAGGATTCAATCAGCCCCAGCATTTT.

The chain employs TRBV27 and TRBJ2-2; 11 bases fit TRBD1. Germline values: CDR1 MNHEY, CDR2 SMNVEV (reference sequence). The CDR3 has 16 amino acids. Unmatched junction bases numbered 8, after V lost 6 bases and J lost 5 bases. The CDR3 DNA reads TGTGCCAGCAGCCCGGACAGGGGGCGCCATACCGGGGAGCTGTTTTTT. It encodes CASSPDRGRHTGELFF.

The genes are TRBV7-2 and TRBJ2-7; 10 bases fit TRBD1. The ends lost 6 bases at V and 4 bases at J; junction bases unmatched: 6. CDR1 and CDR2 from the germline V gene are SGHTA and FQGNSA. CDR3 size: 14 residues. The CDR3, as DNA: TGTGCCAGCAGTTCCGGGACAGGGGTTTACGAGCAGTACTTC. Its protein product is CASSSGTGVYEQYF.

The genes are TRBV19 and TRBJ2-3, with 7 bases aligning to TRBD1. Unmatched junction bases numbered 1, after V lost 4 bases and J lost 3 bases. Germline V gene data show CDR1 as LNHDA and CDR2 as SQIVND (reference sequence). This CDR3 is 13 amino acids long. CDR3 in DNA: TGTGCCAGTAGTACCAGGGGGACAGATACGCAGTATTTT. Protein sequence: CASSTRGTDTQYF.

CDR3 nucleotides: TGTGCCAGCAGCCCCGACGGGAACTATGGCTACACCTTC. Translated: CASSPDGNYGYTF. The chain joins TRBV7-9 to TRBJ1-2; D is uncertain. From germline, CDR1 is SEHNR and CDR2 FQNEAQ (reference sequence). Trimming pared 5 bases from V and 2 bases from J, leaving 9 bases between. There are 13 residues in the CDR3. The variable domain in full, with the rest retrieved from reference TRBV7-9 and TRBJ1-2, is DTGVSQNPRHKITKRGQNVTFRCDPISEHNRLYWYRQTLGQGPEFLTYFQNEAQLEKSRLLSDRFSAERPKGSFSTLEIQRTEQGDSAMYLCASSPDGNYGYTFGSGTRLTVV.

A remark on this clone: Compared with germline, one end of the junction differs, possibly owing to a read error. This rearrangement joins TRBV5-8 to TRBJ2-5; 7 bases fit TRBD1. The CDR3 spans 14 residues. Per the germline V gene, CDR1 is SGHTS and CDR2 is YDEGEE. The CDR3 reads CASSLEGAQGTQYF. The CDR3 nucleotides read TGTGCCAGCAGCTTGGAGGGGGCGCAAGGGACCCAGTACTTC.

The rearrangement joins TRBV6-5 to TRBJ2-2; 7 nucleotides agree with TRBD1. Germline V lookup: CDR1 MNHEY, CDR2 SVGAGI. Trimming took 2 bases from V and 7 from J; bases not matched to a gene: 7. The CDR3 runs to 15 residues. CDR3 sequence: CASSYNGRGSGELFF. The CDR3 DNA reads as TGTGCCAGCAGTTACAACGGCAGGGGGAGCGGGGAGCTGTTTTTT.

The chain recombines TRBV7-3 with TRBJ2-5, with D perhaps matching TRBD2 (5 bases). V shed 3 bases and J shed 1 base, with 12 bases lying between them. Germline CDR1 and CDR2: SGHTA and FQGTGA. The CDR3 contains 15 residues. CDR3 nucleotide sequence: TGTGCCAGCAGCTTGGGGAGCACGAGCCAAGAGACCCAGTACTTC. Protein sequence: CASSLGSTSQETQYF.

The chain recombines TRBV18 with TRBJ1-1; no definite D call. The CDR3 length is 15 residues. V lost 3 bases and J 4 bases, leaving 15 bases between the germline ends. Germline-derived CDR1 and CDR2 are KGHSH and LQKENI. CDR3 amino acids: CASSPEQLESTEAFF. CDR3 nucleotides: TGTGCCAGCTCACCTGAACAGCTCGAAAGCACTGAAGCTTTCTTT. The variable domain in full, completed from reference TRBV18 and TRBJ1-1, reads NAGVMQNPRHLVRRRGQEARLRCSPMKGHSHVYWYRQLPEEGLKFMVYLQKENIIDESGMPKERFSAEFPKEGPSILRIQQVVRGDSAAYFCASSPEQLESTEAFFGQGTRLTVV.

V usage is TRBV18 and J usage is TRBJ2-7; D not resolved. This CDR3 comprises 13 residues. Germline CDR1 KGHSH, CDR2 LQKENI. V was shortened by 6 bases and J by 6 bases, with 15 bases between the two germline ends. The CDR3 DNA is TGTGCCAGCTCGCGCAGCGACTCTAGCGAGCAGTACTTC. As protein: CASSRSDSSEQYF.

Comment on this clone: Other nucleotide sequences from this sample produce the same CDR3. This chain links TRBV19 with TRBJ1-5; D may be TRBD1 (5 bases). In germline, CDR1 is LNHDA, CDR2 SQIVND (reference sequence). Trimming took 5 bases from V and 7 from J, leaving 12 bases between them. The CDR3 extends over 13 amino acids. As DNA, the CDR3 is TGTGCCAGTAGTGTCGACAGAATCCAGCCCCAGCATTTT. As protein: CASSVDRIQPQHF. Using reference TRBV19 and TRBJ1-5 for the parts outside the CDR3, the full variable domain is DGGITQSPKYLFRKEGQNVTLSCEQNLNHDAMYWYRQDPGQGLRLIYYSQIVNDFQKGDIAEGYSVSREKKESFPLTVTSAQKNPTAFYLCASSVDRIQPQHFGDGTRLSIL.

The chain carries TRBV6-1 and TRBJ1-2; D might be TRBD1 (6 bases). Germline-derived CDR1 and CDR2 are MNHNS and SASEGT. The length of the CDR3 is 13 residues. Between the trimmed V and J ends, which lost 5 bases and 1 base, there was a span of 8 bases. The CDR3 loop is CASSRGGNYGYTF. CDR3 nucleotide sequence: TGTGCCAGCAGTCGAGGGGGTAACTATGGCTACACCTTC.

The J gene is TRBJ2-5, the V gene TRBV2; 8 nucleotides agree with TRBD1. Germline-derived CDR1 and CDR2 are SNHLY and FYNNEI. The CDR3 length is 14 residues. V trimming: 6 bases; J trimming: 1 base; junction bases outside the gene matches: 4. CDR3 loop: CASRVRGLQETQYF. The CDR3 DNA is TGTGCCAGCAGAGTCAGGGGGCTCCAAGAGACCCAGTACTTC.

V gene TRBV15 combines with J gene TRBJ2-3; no reliable D call. Germline values: CDR1 LNHNV, CDR2 YYDKDF (reference sequence). The CDR3 totals 13 residues. Deletions cut 0 bases from V and 4 bases from J, with 5 bases between. CDR3 coding DNA: TGTGCCACCAGCAGAGACCACTCAGATACGCAGTATTTT. It specifies CATSRDHSDTQYF.

The chain employs TRBV5-5 and TRBJ2-3, with a weak D call TRBD2 (6 bases). The V gene lost 0 bases and the J gene lost 6 bases, with 14 bases spanning the gap. CDR1 is SGHKS, CDR2 YYEKEE, per germline (reference sequence). There are 15 residues in the CDR3. The CDR3 here is CASSLEAGGKDTQYF. The CDR3 DNA is TGTGCCAGCAGCTTGGAAGCAGGCGGGAAGGATACGCAGTATTTT.

The chain links TRBV15 to TRBJ1-3; D might be TRBD1 (6 bases). The CDR3 extends over 14 amino acids. Between the trimmed V and J ends, which lost 8 bases and 4 bases, there was a span of 15 bases. Germline CDR1 is LNHNV and CDR2 is YYDKDF (reference sequence). The chain's CDR3 is CATPGAGGGNTIYF. The CDR3 region has the DNA TGTGCCACCCCCGGAGCGGGGGGCGGAAACACCATATATTTT.

The chain has TRBV4-1 and TRBJ2-3; D possibly corresponds to TRBD1 (6 bases). The V end was cut by 3 bases, the J end by 2 bases, with 9 bases between. CDR1 and CDR2 (germline): MGHRA, YSYEKL. CDR3 length: 14 residues. Written as DNA, the CDR3 is TGCGCCAGCAGCCAGACAGGTTTCACAGATACGCAGTATTTT. It translates to CASSQTGFTDTQYF.